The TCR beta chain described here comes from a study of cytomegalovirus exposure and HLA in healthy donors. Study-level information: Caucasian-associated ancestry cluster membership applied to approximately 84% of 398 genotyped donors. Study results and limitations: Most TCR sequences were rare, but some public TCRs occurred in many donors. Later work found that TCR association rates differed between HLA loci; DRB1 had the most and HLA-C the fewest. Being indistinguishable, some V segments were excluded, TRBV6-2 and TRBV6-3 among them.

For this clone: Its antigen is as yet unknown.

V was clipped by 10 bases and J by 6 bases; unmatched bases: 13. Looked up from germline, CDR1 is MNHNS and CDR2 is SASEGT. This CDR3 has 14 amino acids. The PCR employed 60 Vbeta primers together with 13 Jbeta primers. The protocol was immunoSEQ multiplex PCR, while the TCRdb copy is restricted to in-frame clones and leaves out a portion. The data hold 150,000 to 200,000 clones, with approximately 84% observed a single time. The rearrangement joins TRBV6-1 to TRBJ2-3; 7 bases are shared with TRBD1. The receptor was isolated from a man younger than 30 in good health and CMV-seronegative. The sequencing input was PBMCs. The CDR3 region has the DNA TGTGCCACAGGGGGACAGACGGTTTGGGATACGCAGTATTTT. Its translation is CATGGQTVWDTQYF.